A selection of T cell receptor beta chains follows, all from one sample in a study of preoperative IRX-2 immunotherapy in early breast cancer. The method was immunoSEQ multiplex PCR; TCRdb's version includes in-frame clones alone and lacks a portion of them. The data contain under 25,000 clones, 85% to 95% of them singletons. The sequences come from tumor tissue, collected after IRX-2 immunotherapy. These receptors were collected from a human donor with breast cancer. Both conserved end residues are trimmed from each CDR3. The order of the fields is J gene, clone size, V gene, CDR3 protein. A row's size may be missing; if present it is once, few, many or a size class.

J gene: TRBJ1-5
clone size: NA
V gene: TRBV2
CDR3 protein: ASSDQRTSNQPQH

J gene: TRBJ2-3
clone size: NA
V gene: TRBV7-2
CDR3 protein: ASTPDSGRIDTQY

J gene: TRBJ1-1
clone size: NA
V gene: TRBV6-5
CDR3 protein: ASSSPTGGWNTEAF

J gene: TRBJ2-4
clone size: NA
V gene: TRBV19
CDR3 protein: ASSIENRGGGSKNIQY

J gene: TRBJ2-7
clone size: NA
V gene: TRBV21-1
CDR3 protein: ASSKAGRTPGEYEQY

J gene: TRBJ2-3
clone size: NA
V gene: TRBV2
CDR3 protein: ASSVDRATDTQY

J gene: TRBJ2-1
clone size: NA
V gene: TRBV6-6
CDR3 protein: ASSPKGLLNEQF

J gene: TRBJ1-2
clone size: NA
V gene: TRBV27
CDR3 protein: ASRIQGAEGYGYT

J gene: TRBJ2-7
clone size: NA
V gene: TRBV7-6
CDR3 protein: ASSPNPLPTYEQY

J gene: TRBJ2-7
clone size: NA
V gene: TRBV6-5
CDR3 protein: ASTLDRGLGYEQY

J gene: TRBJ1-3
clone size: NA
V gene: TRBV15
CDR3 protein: ATSSPVRGNTIY

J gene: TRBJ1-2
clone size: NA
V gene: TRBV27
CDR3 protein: ASSWGGADGYT

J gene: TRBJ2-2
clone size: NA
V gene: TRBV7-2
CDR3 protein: ASRPRGNAGELF

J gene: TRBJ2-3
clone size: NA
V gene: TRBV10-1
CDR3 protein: ASSESAARAWGTDTQY

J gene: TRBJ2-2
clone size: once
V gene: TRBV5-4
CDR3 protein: ASSLKGQTGELF

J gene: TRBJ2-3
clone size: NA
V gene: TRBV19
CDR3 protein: ASSGLARDPLGTDTQY

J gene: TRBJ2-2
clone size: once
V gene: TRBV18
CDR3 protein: ASSPRLAGALNTGELF

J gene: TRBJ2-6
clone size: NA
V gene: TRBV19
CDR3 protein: ASNLGAISGANVLT